What follows are 21 T cell receptor beta chains derived from one specimen sequenced in a study of blood T cell repertoires in COVID-19. TCRdb keeps only in-frame clones here, not all; method: immunoSEQ multiplex PCR. The data contain approximately 120,000 clones, 85% to 90% of them seen just once; the ten biggest clones take up 1.1%. The sequencing input was peripheral blood. The source is a human donor in a cohort sampled during active COVID-19.

The V gene is TRBV6-6, the J gene TRBJ1-5; no clear D gene. The V end was cut by 0 bases, the J end by 3 bases, with 9 bases between. This CDR3 has 15 residues. Germline assignment: CDR1 MNHNY and CDR2 SVGAGI (reference sequence). Written as DNA, the CDR3 is TGTGCCAGCAGTTACTCAGAACAGAACAATCAGCCCCAGCATTTT. It translates to CASSYSEQNNQPQHF.

CDR3: CASSFGQRGSSYNSPLHF. CDR3 nucleotides: TGTGCCAGCAGTTTCGGGCAGCGGGGTTCGTCCTATAATTCACCCCTCCACTTT. The rearrangement uses TRBV27 and TRBJ1-6; D call uncertain. Germline lookup yields CDR1 MNHEY and CDR2 SMNVEV (reference sequence). Trimming took 3 bases from V and 1 from J, leaving 16 bases between them. This CDR3 spans 18 amino acids.

This rearrangement joins TRBV5-4 to TRBJ1-2; perhaps TRBD1 as D (5 bases). Germline CDR1 is SGHNT and CDR2 is YYREEE (reference sequence). CDR3 length: 12 amino acids. Trimming shortened V by 1 base and J by 12 bases, and 13 bases separated the two germline ends. The chain's CDR3 is CASSLSPGLHTF. As DNA, the CDR3 is TGTGCCAGCAGCTTGTCCCCAGGGCTTCACACCTTC. Filled out from reference TRBV5-4 and TRBJ1-2, the complete variable domain reads ETGVTQSPTHLIKTRGQQVTLRCSSQSGHNTVSWYQQALGQGPQFIFQYYREEENGRGNFPPRFSGLQFPNYSSELNVNALELDDSALYLCASSLSPGLHTFGSGTRLTVV.

V gene TRBV11-2 combines with J gene TRBJ1-6; 11 bases line up with TRBD1. The CDR3 is 19 residues long. V dropped 5 bases and J dropped 0; count of bases not matched to a gene: 9. Germline V gene lookup returns CDR1 SGHAT and CDR2 FQNNGV. The CDR3 nucleotides read TGTGCCAGCAGCCGCGGGACAGGGGGTATTAGCTCCTATAATTCACCCCTCCACTTT. Translating it yields CASSRGTGGISSYNSPLHF.

V and J are TRBV9 and TRBJ2-3, with TRBD2 matching over 9 bases. CDR3 length: 15 amino acids. The germline CDR1 and CDR2 sequences are SGDLS and YYNGEE. With V trimmed by 4 bases and J by 0 bases, 3 bases remained unmatched. In DNA, the CDR3 is TGTGCCAGCAGCCCCGGACTAGCGAGCACAGATACGCAGTATTTT. Translation: CASSPGLASTDTQYF.

This clone was counted between two and nine times. This chain uses TRBV6-4 with TRBJ2-3; no clear D. The CDR3 totals 14 residues. With 4 bases removed from V and 0 bases from J, the gap between germline ends came to 8 bases. Germline V CDR1 and CDR2: MRHNA, SNTAGT. The CDR3 coding sequence is TGTGCCAGCAGTGGAGGCGGTAGCACAGATACGCAGTATTTT. It encodes CASSGGGSTDTQYF.

This clone was recorded a few times. This chain links TRBV4-2 with TRBJ1-1; 9 bases are a match to TRBD1. The CDR3 extends over 16 amino acids. Germline values: CDR1 LGHNA, CDR2 YNFKEQ. V lost 3 bases, J lost 6 bases, and 11 bases stayed unmatched. The CDR3 loop reads CASSHITGGAGSEAFF. The CDR3 DNA is TGTGCCAGCAGCCATATTACAGGGGGCGCCGGGTCTGAAGCTTTCTTT.

V usage is TRBV28 and J usage is TRBJ2-6; D is unclear. From germline, CDR1 is MDHEN and CDR2 SYDVKM. Trimming cost V 6 bases and J 1 base, with 10 bases left between them. The length of the CDR3 is 15 residues. The CDR3 DNA sequence: TGTGCCAGCAGCGGCGGCGCATCTGGGGCCAACGTCCTGACTTTC. This encodes CASSGGASGANVLTF.

The chain employs TRBV24-1 and TRBJ1-1, with TRBD1 matching 8 bases. This CDR3 is built from 13 residues. J lost 10 bases, V lost 2 bases, and 5 bases had no gene match. CDR1 KGHDR and CDR2 SFDVKD come from the germline V gene. CDR3 nucleotides: TGTGCCACCAGTGATTGGACAGGGCATAGAGCTTTCTTT. Protein sequence: CATSDWTGHRAFF.

V and J are TRBV28 and TRBJ2-3; TRBD2 matches 11 bases. CDR3 length equals 15 residues. Looked up from germline, CDR1 is MDHEN and CDR2 is SYDVKM. After removal of 8 bases from V and 2 bases from J, the junction contained 6 bases not matched to a gene. The DNA for the CDR3 is TGTGCCAGCCATTCTAGCGGGAGGAACACAGATACGCAGTATTTT. It translates to CASHSSGRNTDTQYF.

This chain connects TRBV6-5 to TRBJ2-7; 9 bases are shared with TRBD1. The CDR3 length is 15 residues. The germline CDR1 and CDR2 sequences are MNHEY and SVGAGI. V lost 5 bases and J lost 4; bases outside the gene matches: 9. CDR3 nucleotide sequence: TGTGCCAGCAGTCTAGTTGGGACAGGGTCGTACGAGCAGTACTTC. Its protein is CASSLVGTGSYEQYF.

The V call is TRBV5-5, the J call TRBJ1-2; D gene uncertain. Per germline, CDR1 SGHKS and CDR2 YYEKEE (reference sequence). The germline V and J ends were trimmed by 4 bases and 7 bases, with 14 bases remaining between them. The CDR3 spans 13 residues. The CDR3 sequence is CASSAEGLGGYTF. The CDR3 DNA sequence: TGTGCCAGCAGCGCTGAGGGTCTCGGTGGCTACACCTTC.

In DNA, the CDR3 is TGTGCCAGCAGCTTGCCAGGAGGTCGGACAGATACGCAGTATTTT. Its protein is CASSLPGGRTDTQYF. The chain employs TRBV5-6 and TRBJ2-3; TRBD2 is a possible D gene (5 bases). The CDR3 totals 15 residues. The germline gives CDR1 SGHDT, CDR2 YYEEEE. Trimming removed 1 base from V and 3 bases from J, with 12 bases in between.

The chain carries TRBV7-2 and TRBJ2-3; the D is unclear. Germline lookup yields CDR1 SGHTA and CDR2 FQGNSA. Trimming took 2 bases from V and 4 from J, leaving 4 bases between them. This CDR3 contains 12 residues. The CDR3 DNA reads as TGTGCCAGCAGCTTATCATCAGATACGCAGTATTTT. It specifies CASSLSSDTQYF.

The rearrangement joins TRBV3-1 (or the pseudogene TRBV3-2) to TRBJ2-1; 10 positions agree with TRBD2. The CDR3 contains 17 residues. In germline, CDR1 is LGHDT, CDR2 YNNKEL (reference sequence). The V and J ends lost 2 bases and 0 bases, in that order; junction bases with no gene match: 4. In nucleotides, the CDR3 is TGTGCCAGCAGCCAAACTAGCGGGGTCCGCTCCTACAATGAGCAGTTCTTC. Encoded protein: CASSQTSGVRSYNEQFF.

The chain links TRBV5-1 to TRBJ2-3; unclear D gene. V was pared by 2 bases and J by 1 base, with 14 bases between. The germline V gene encodes CDR1 SGHRS and CDR2 YFSETQ. This CDR3 contains 16 residues. For the CDR3, the DNA is TGCGCCAGCAGCTTAAGAGCCACGTCTGGCACAGATACGCAGTATTTT. Translation gives CASSLRATSGTDTQYF.

This sequence joins TRBV2 and TRBJ2-1; 9 bases map to TRBD2. The V segment lost 6 bases and the J segment 4 bases; nucleotides outside the gene matches: 7. This CDR3 has 15 amino acids. Germline V gene data show CDR1 as SNHLY and CDR2 as FYNNEI. This chain's CDR3 is CASRLAGVGYNEQFF. CDR3 DNA sequence: TGTGCCAGCAGGTTAGCGGGAGTAGGGTACAATGAGCAGTTCTTC.

The chain uses TRBV5-1 and TRBJ2-5, with D perhaps matching TRBD1 (6 bases). The germline V gene encodes CDR1 SGHRS and CDR2 YFSETQ. CDR3 size: 15 residues. Trimming stripped 0 bases from V and 9 bases from J, with 18 bases between. In nucleotides, the CDR3 is TGCGCCAGCAGCTTGGCCGGGACACCGTTGTGGGCCCAGTACTTC. Protein sequence: CASSLAGTPLWAQYF.

This clone was seen only once. The rearrangement uses TRBV7-6 and TRBJ2-1; perhaps TRBD1 as D (5 bases). Germline V gene data show CDR1 as SGHVS and CDR2 as FNYEAQ. The CDR3 covers 13 residues. Trimming stripped 1 base from V and 12 bases from J, with 13 bases between. The CDR3 sequence: CASSLGQGSLQFF. CDR3 coding DNA: TGTGCCAGCAGCTTAGGTCAGGGATCTTTGCAGTTCTTC.

The V call is TRBV27, the J call TRBJ2-1; TRBD2 matches at 8 bases. Losses at the gene ends were 10 bases for V and 3 bases for J; bases not matched to a gene: 11. Germline assignment: CDR1 MNHEY and CDR2 SMNVEV (reference sequence). This CDR3 has 15 residues. The CDR3 protein is CATTKRESGYNEQFF. The CDR3 DNA reads as TGTGCCACCACCAAGCGGGAGAGCGGCTACAATGAGCAGTTCTTC.

The chain joins TRBV5-1 to TRBJ1-1, with a tentative D call TRBD1 (5 bases). V lost 3 bases and J lost 1, with 13 bases in between. The CDR3 loop spans 15 amino acids. In germline, CDR1 is SGHRS, CDR2 YFSETQ. CDR3 amino acids: CASSYRGGENTEAFF. The CDR3 DNA sequence: TGCGCCAGCAGCTACCGGGGCGGGGAGAACACTGAAGCTTTCTTT.